This entry lists 25 T cell receptor beta chains sequenced from one sample in a study of blood T cells in healthy people across ages. The use of a sample-barcoded 5' primer and a J-beta primer mix characterized a second PCR of roughly 7 to 12 cycles. TCRdb fed the 5' RACE reads into MiXCR, producing one record per CDR3 protein. The repertoire holds over 700,000 distinct CDR3 sequences, with 53% as singletons. Sequencing was carried out using blood. The receptors shown here come from a man aged 80 or over in good health.

This clonotype was recorded many times. The gene calls are TRBV18 and TRBJ2-7; D assignment may be TRBD1 or TRBD2 (6 bases each). Germline V CDR1 and CDR2: KGHSH, LQKENI. The V end lost 3 bases, the J end lost 4 bases, and 13 bases lay between the germline ends. The CDR3 is 14 amino acids. The CDR3 region has the DNA TGTGCCAGCTCACCGGGGGGCGCTTCGTACGAGCAGTACTTC. It specifies CASSPGGASYEQYF.

This clonotype was picked up a small number of times. The chain has TRBV7-2 and TRBJ1-4, with 11 nucleotides matching TRBD1. V lost 4 bases and J lost 7; bases outside the gene matches: 8. Germline assignment: CDR1 SGHTA and CDR2 FQGNSA. This CDR3 comprises 16 residues. The chain's CDR3 is CASSSGQGAVTEKLFF. The CDR3 DNA reads TGTGCCAGCAGCTCAGGACAGGGGGCTGTTACTGAAAAACTGTTTTTT.

V usage is TRBV20-1 and J usage is TRBJ2-3; D gene ambiguous. CDR3 length equals 14 residues. The germline CDR1 and CDR2 sequences are DFQATT and SNEGSKA (reference sequence). Trimming removed 1 base at V and 2 bases at J, with 10 bases between. CDR3 nucleotide sequence: TGCAGTGCTAGAGTAGCAGCCGTCACAGATACGCAGTATTTT. Its protein is CSARVAAVTDTQYF.

About this clonotype itself: An end of the junction differs from the germline gene, which may be a read error. The CDR3 nucleotides read TGTGTCATCAGTGAGTCGTGGCAAGGGCCGAATTCACCCCTCCACTTT. Translated: CVISESWQGPNSPLHF. The chain is built from TRBV10-3 and TRBJ1-6; D remains unclear. CDR3 length: 16 amino acids. CDR1 is ENHRY, CDR2 SYGVKD, per germline.

The gene calls are TRBV20-1 and TRBJ2-1; 7 nucleotides match TRBD2. Unmatched junction bases numbered 13, after V lost 6 bases and J lost 2 bases. CDR3 length equals 16 residues. CDR1 is DFQATT and CDR2 is SNEGSKA in the germline V gene (reference sequence). CDR3 nucleotide sequence: TGCAGTGCCGACGGGGCGCGGGAGTTCACCTACAATGAGCAGTTCTTC. Its protein is CSADGAREFTYNEQFF.

The rearrangement links TRBV2 to TRBJ2-5, with 14 bases that match TRBD2. CDR3 length equals 15 residues. Germline V gives CDR1 SNHLY, CDR2 FYNNEI. Trimming took 6 bases from V and 5 from J; bases not matched to a gene: 5. The CDR3 DNA follows: TGTGCCAGCAGCGAGACTAGCGGGAGGGCGGAGACCCAGTACTTC. Translated: CASSETSGRAETQYF.

This chain links TRBV2 with TRBJ2-2; 12 nucleotides match TRBD2. The germline V gene has CDR1 SNHLY and CDR2 FYNNEI. The length of the CDR3 is 16 residues. With V trimmed by 5 bases and J by 4 bases, 5 bases remained unmatched. The CDR3 DNA reads as TGTGCCAGCAGTCCCCGGACTAGCGGGACCACCGGGGAGCTGTTTTTT. It is translated as CASSPRTSGTTGELFF.

V gene TRBV20-1 combines with J gene TRBJ2-5, with TRBD2 identical over 11 bases. The CDR3 is 14 residues long. The V segment lost 4 bases and the J segment 1 base; nucleotides outside the gene matches: 2. From germline, CDR1 is DFQATT and CDR2 SNEGSKA (reference sequence). CDR3 region: CSAMTSGAQETQYF. CDR3 in DNA: TGCAGTGCTATGACTAGCGGGGCCCAAGAGACCCAGTACTTC.

The chain combines TRBV7-2 with TRBJ2-5; 10 bases agree with TRBD1. The V segment lost 2 bases and the J segment 10 bases; nucleotides outside the gene matches: 16. From germline, CDR1 is SGHTA and CDR2 FQGNSA. The CDR3 covers 17 residues. The CDR3 region has the DNA TGTGCCAGCAGCTTAACCCCTAGGACAGGGGGTTCCTACGACCAGTACTTC. Translated: CASSLTPRTGGSYDQYF.

The chain combines TRBV6-5 with TRBJ2-5, with 9 nucleotides matching TRBD1. The CDR3 is 15 amino acids. CDR1 MNHEY and CDR2 SVGAGI come from the germline V gene. After removal of 2 bases from V and 4 bases from J, the junction contained 5 bases not matched to a gene. The CDR3 region is CASSYTRQGGETQYF. CDR3 sequence (DNA): TGTGCCAGCAGTTACACTAGACAGGGGGGAGAGACCCAGTACTTC.

The chain recombines TRBV6-2 or TRBV6-3 with TRBJ2-2, with 10 bases matching TRBD1. The CDR3 runs 14 residues. Germline CDR1 MNHEY, CDR2 SVGEGT. J lost 8 bases, V lost 7 bases, and 7 bases had no gene match. CDR3 sequence reads: CASTRDRGRGELFF. CDR3 DNA sequence: TGTGCCAGCACCCGAGACAGGGGGCGAGGGGAGCTGTTTTTT.

The chain carries TRBV4-1 and TRBJ1-5; possible D gene TRBD1, 5 bases. Germline V gives CDR1 MGHRA, CDR2 YSYEKL. V lost 4 bases, J lost 3 bases, and 13 bases lay in between. The CDR3 length is 15 residues. CDR3 region: CASSPHRGSNQPQHF. CDR3 nucleotides: TGCGCCAGCAGCCCGCACCGGGGCTCCAATCAGCCCCAGCATTTT.

The chain links TRBV7-6 to TRBJ2-7; D is ambiguous. Trimming stripped 0 bases from V and 7 bases from J, with 13 bases between. Germline CDR1 SGHVS, CDR2 FNYEAQ. The CDR3 consists of 14 residues. In DNA form, the CDR3 reads TGTGCCAGCAGCTTAGCGTCCCTAAGAAATGAGCAGTACTTC. Translating it yields CASSLASLRNEQYF.

The V call is TRBV10-3, the J call TRBJ1-2, with TRBD1 identical over 10 bases. Trimming took 6 bases from V and 5 from J; bases not matched to a gene: 9. From germline, CDR1 is ENHRY and CDR2 SYGVKD. The CDR3 consists of 15 residues. The CDR3 loop is CAISRTGTGDYGYTF. The CDR3 DNA reads as TGTGCCATCAGCCGTACCGGGACAGGGGATTATGGCTACACCTTC.

The table lists this clonotype with a count of one. The rearrangement uses TRBV20-1 and TRBJ2-7; 8 bases match TRBD1. This CDR3 has 15 residues. Looked up from germline, CDR1 is DFQATT and CDR2 is SNEGSKA (reference sequence). J gave up 2 bases and V 0 bases, and 6 bases lay outside the gene matches. The CDR3 here is CSARDEDRGTYEQYF. CDR3 bases: TGCAGTGCTAGAGATGAAGACAGGGGTACCTACGAGCAGTACTTC.

The chain carries TRBV20-1 and TRBJ2-4, with a tentative D call TRBD1 (5 bases). Matching the DNA end better, TRBJ2-7 makes the J call doubtful. Germline CDR1 reads DFQATT; CDR2 reads SNEGSKA (reference sequence). This CDR3 has 14 amino acids. CDR3 coding DNA: TGCAGTGTTCAAATACCGGGCAGGGCCTACGAGCAGTACTTC. Amino acids: CSVQIPGRAYEQYF.

This CDR3 reads CRPAVCVNGGNIQYF. CDR3 bases: TGCAGACCAGCGGTTTGCGTCAACGGGGGAAACATTCAGTACTTC. This sequence joins TRBV29-1 and TRBJ2-4; possibly TRBD2 for D (6 bases). CDR3 length equals 15 residues. CDR1 and CDR2 (germline): SQVTM, ANQGSEA.

This clonotype appeared many times. V is TRBV27 and J is TRBJ2-6, with D unclear. V gave up 1 base and J gave up 3 bases, with 7 bases separating them. Germline V gene lookup returns CDR1 MNHEY and CDR2 SMNVEV (reference sequence). The CDR3 spans 15 residues. Here the CDR3 DNA reads TGTGCCAGCAGTTTATTGGGAAATGGGGCCAACGTCCTGACTTTC. Protein: CASSLLGNGANVLTF.

This clonotype was seen a handful of times. This sequence joins TRBV20-1 and TRBJ1-4; D is undetermined. Deletions cut 0 bases from V and 8 bases from J, with 16 bases between. The CDR3 has 15 residues. The germline V gene has CDR1 DFQATT and CDR2 SNEGSKA (reference sequence). The CDR3 loop is CSARDRQATEEKLFF. The CDR3 nucleotides are TGCAGTGCTAGAGATAGGCAGGCCACGGAGGAAAAACTGTTTTTT.

The chain has TRBV12-3 or TRBV12-4 and TRBJ1-1, with D possibly matching TRBD1 (6 bases). V lost 8 bases, J lost 11 bases, and 15 bases lay in between. The CDR3 spans 11 residues. The CDR3 DNA reads as TGTGCCAGCGCCGGACAGCCTACCGCTTTCTTT. It codes for CASAGQPTAFF.

The J gene is TRBJ2-4, the V gene TRBV5-1; D is uncertain. The germline CDR1 and CDR2 sequences are SGHRS and YFSETQ. The CDR3 runs 14 residues. The ends were cut back, 0 bases at V and 6 bases at J, with 10 bases in the middle. The CDR3 loop reads CASSLASNRNIQYF. The DNA of the CDR3 is TGCGCCAGCAGCTTGGCTTCTAATCGAAACATTCAGTACTTC.

The chain uses TRBV12-3 or TRBV12-4 and TRBJ2-3; 9 nucleotides align to TRBD2. The CDR3 spans 16 residues. After removal of 5 bases from V and 2 bases from J, the junction contained 8 bases not matched to a gene. CDR3 loop: CASSLRRLAATDTQYF. The CDR3 region has the DNA TGTGCCAGCAGTCTCCGGAGACTAGCGGCCACAGATACGCAGTATTTT.

V and J are TRBV6-5 and TRBJ1-5; 7 positions match TRBD1. Germline CDR1 MNHEY, CDR2 SVGAGI. Germline trimming cut 4 bases from V and 2 bases from J; bases unmatched to any gene: 5. CDR3 length equals 15 residues. The CDR3 DNA is TGTGCCAGCAGTTCAGACAGGGCGGGCAATCAGCCCCAGCATTTT. This codes for CASSSDRAGNQPQHF.

This clonotype was detected many times. The chain recombines TRBV10-3 with TRBJ1-2; 8 bases align to TRBD1. V lost 9 bases to trimming and J lost 3 bases; unmatched junction nucleotides: 3. CDR1 and CDR2 (germline): ENHRY, SYGVKD. The CDR3 length is 12 residues. The CDR3 bases are TGTGCCATTTCGACAGGGGACTATGGCTACACCTTC. It specifies CAISTGDYGYTF.

This rearrangement joins TRBV11-3 to TRBJ2-1, with D possibly being TRBD1 (8 bases). From germline, CDR1 is SGHNT and CDR2 YENEEA. The V end was cut by 6 bases, the J end by 7 bases, with 22 bases between. The CDR3 extends over 16 amino acids. This chain's CDR3 is CASSLQGGRERNEQFF. As DNA, the CDR3 is TGTGCCAGCAGTCTACAGGGGGGGCGGGAGAGGAATGAGCAGTTCTTC. The whole variable domain, filled in from reference TRBV11-3 and TRBJ2-1, reads EAGVVQSPRYKIIEKKQPVAFWCNPISGHNTLYWYLQNLGQGPELLIRYENEEAVDDSQLPKDRFSAERLKGVDSTLKIQPAELGDSAVYLCASSLQGGRERNEQFFGPGTRLTVL.